This entry lists 11 T cell receptor beta chains sequenced from one sample in a study of cytomegalovirus exposure and HLA in healthy donors. The PCR employed 60 Vbeta primers together with 13 Jbeta primers. Generated by immunoSEQ multiplex PCR, the TCRdb table keeps only in-frame clones and is missing some. Found here are around 97,000 clones, around a tenth of them singletons; the top ten hold just over 5%. The sample was PBMCs. Receptors were obtained from a man in his forties or fifties in good health and CMV-seropositive.

This clone was seen a handful of times. J is TRBJ1-2 and V is TRBV6-1; a weak D match, TRBD1 (6 bases). Germline V gene sequence: CDR1 MNHNS, CDR2 SASEGT. The V gene lost 3 bases and the J gene lost 5 bases, with 10 bases spanning the gap. The CDR3 is 13 residues long. CDR3 DNA: TGTGCCAGCAGTGACAGGGGAGGGTATGGCTACACCTTC. Amino acids: CASSDRGGYGYTF.

The chain uses TRBV4-1 and TRBJ1-1, with D perhaps matching TRBD1 (5 bases). There are 13 residues in the CDR3. Germline assignment: CDR1 MGHRA and CDR2 YSYEKL. The germline V and J ends were trimmed by 1 base and 10 bases, with 13 bases remaining between them. The CDR3 DNA reads as TGCGCCAGCAGCCAAGTGGCGGGGGGGGGAGCTTTCTTT. Its protein is CASSQVAGGGAFF.

This clone has only a few counts. The chain is built from TRBV19 and TRBJ2-7; 8 nucleotides match TRBD1. CDR1 LNHDA and CDR2 SQIVND come from the germline V gene (reference sequence). J was trimmed by 2 bases and V by 6 bases; bases with no gene match: 0. The CDR3 contains 12 residues. CDR3 nucleotides: TGTGCCAGTAGGGACAGGGCCTACGAGCAGTACTTC. Its translation: CASRDRAYEQYF.

This sequence joins TRBV18 and TRBJ1-1; possibly TRBD1 for D (5 bases). The V end was cut by 0 bases, the J end by 5 bases, with 10 bases between. Germline CDR1 reads KGHSH; CDR2 reads LQKENI. CDR3 size: 14 residues. CDR3 in DNA: TGTGCCAGCTCACCACCGGGGACTTCTACTGAAGCTTTCTTT. Its translation: CASSPPGTSTEAFF.

This clone came up a few times. The V and J genes are TRBV6-5 and TRBJ1-6, with D uncertain. Per the germline V gene, CDR1 is MNHEY and CDR2 is SVGAGI. The V gene lost 7 bases and the J gene lost 2 bases, with 12 bases spanning the gap. The CDR3 sequence is 15 residues long. The CDR3 coding sequence is TGTGCCAGCATCAAGACATTAACCTATAATTCACCCCTCCACTTT. As protein: CASIKTLTYNSPLHF.

This clone was seen a few times. This chain uses TRBV30 with TRBJ1-5; TRBD1 might be the D (5 bases). V lost 4 bases and J 2 bases, leaving 9 bases between the germline ends. Germline CDR1 is GTSNPN and CDR2 is SVGIG (reference sequence). CDR3 length equals 13 residues. The CDR3 sequence is CAWIVGRNQPQHF. The CDR3 DNA is TGTGCCTGGATTGTGGGGCGCAATCAGCCCCAGCATTTT.

This chain uses TRBV19 with TRBJ1-4; no firm D call. V lost 11 bases and J lost 8, with 12 bases in between. The CDR3 sequence is 11 residues long. In germline, CDR1 is LNHDA, CDR2 SQIVND (reference sequence). This chain's CDR3 is CAGRLNEKLFF. In nucleotides, the CDR3 is TGTGCCGGGAGGCTGAACGAAAAACTGTTTTTT.

V is TRBV5-6 and J is TRBJ2-7; 9 bases are a match to TRBD1. The CDR3 runs 14 residues. The J segment lost 2 bases and the V segment lost 2 bases, leaving 2 bases of the junction unmatched. Germline CDR1 reads SGHDT; CDR2 reads YYEEEE. Here the CDR3 DNA reads TGTGCCAGCAGCTTCCGGGACAGGGCCTACGAGCAGTACTTC. This codes for CASSFRDRAYEQYF. The whole variable domain, filled in from reference TRBV5-6 and TRBJ2-7, reads DAGVTQSPTHLIKTRGQQVTLRCSPKSGHDTVSWYQQALGQGPQFIFQYYEEEERQRGNFPDRFSGHQFPNYSSELNVNALLLGDSALYLCASSFRDRAYEQYFGPGTRLTVT.

A few counts support this clone. This chain connects TRBV18 to TRBJ2-7; possible D gene TRBD1, 7 bases. Deletions cut 5 bases from V and 3 bases from J, with 17 bases between. Germline CDR1 is KGHSH and CDR2 is LQKENI. The CDR3 spans 15 residues. This CDR3 reads CASSATRGADYEQYF. Here the CDR3 DNA reads TGTGCCAGCTCAGCGACCAGGGGGGCGGACTACGAGCAGTACTTC. Full variable domain (remainder filled in from reference TRBV18 and TRBJ2-7): NAGVMQNPRHLVRRRGQEARLRCSPMKGHSHVYWYRQLPEEGLKFMVYLQKENIIDESGMPKERFSAEFPKEGPSILRIQQVVRGDSAAYFCASSATRGADYEQYFGPGTRLTVT.

This clone has just a few counts. The V gene is TRBV18, the J gene TRBJ1-1; TRBD1 might be the D (5 bases). V was shortened by 1 base and J by 3 bases, with 12 bases between the two germline ends. From germline, CDR1 is KGHSH and CDR2 LQKENI. CDR3 length: 15 residues. Here the CDR3 DNA reads TGTGCCAGCTCACCACAGGGGCTGGCGTACACTGAAGCTTTCTTT. Protein product: CASSPQGLAYTEAFF.

This clone has more than one count but fewer than ten. The junction does not match germline at one end; this may be a read error. The V and J genes are TRBV2 and TRBJ2-7; 10 bases match TRBD1. From germline, CDR1 is SNHLY and CDR2 FYNNEI. The length of the CDR3 is 13 residues. Here the CDR3 reads CASSTDRGPLGGF. The CDR3 DNA reads as TGTGCCAGCAGTACTGACAGGGGGCCACTCGGGGGCTTC.